These 20 T cell receptor beta chains originate from one sample sequenced in a study of OX40 agonist ivuxolimab in advanced cancers. Measured with immunoSEQ multiplex PCR; TCRdb has only the in-frame clones, and not every one. The sample records around 29,000 clones, roughly 87% being singletons. Material: CD4+ or CD8+ T cells sorted from blood, obtained in a trial of the OX40 agonist ivuxolimab. These receptors originate from an adult with an advanced solid tumor such as melanoma, head and neck, liver or kidney cancer.

This chain connects TRBV16 to TRBJ1-5, with TRBD1 identical over 7 bases. The V gene's germline CDR1 is KGHSY and CDR2 FQNENV. This CDR3 contains 18 residues. Trimming cost V 6 bases and J 2 bases; bases outside gene matches: 16. The CDR3 DNA follows: TGTGCCAGCAGTCGCCCCTCGACAGGGAATTATGGCAATCAGCCCCAGCATTTT. Amino acid sequence: CASSRPSTGNYGNQPQHF.

The chain links TRBV27 to TRBJ2-1, with TRBD2 matching over 10 bases. Germline lookup yields CDR1 MNHEY and CDR2 SMNVEV (reference sequence). CDR3 length: 15 amino acids. V was clipped by 3 bases and J by 1 base; unmatched bases: 0. The CDR3 nucleotides read TGTGCCAGCAGTTTTAGCGGGGGGTCCTACAATGAGCAGTTCTTC. This encodes CASSFSGGSYNEQFF.

V and J are TRBV7-9 and TRBJ2-7, with D tentatively TRBD1 (5 bases). Per germline, CDR1 SEHNR and CDR2 FQNEAQ (reference sequence). V was shortened by 1 base and J by 3 bases, with 10 bases between the two germline ends. This CDR3 region has 14 residues. CDR3 loop: CASSLGQLYYEQYF. DNA for the CDR3: TGTGCCAGCAGCTTAGGACAGCTATACTACGAGCAGTACTTC.

The V and J genes are TRBV10-3 and TRBJ1-1; the D is unclear. Trimming pared 2 bases from V and 5 bases from J, leaving 18 bases between. Germline lookup yields CDR1 ENHRY and CDR2 SYGVKD. CDR3 size: 16 residues. The CDR3 nucleotides read TGTGCCATCAGTGAGGAAGGGTTGGGGTTATGGACTGAAGCTTTCTTT. Translated: CAISEEGLGLWTEAFF.

The chain links TRBV7-9 to TRBJ2-3; D gene ambiguous. Trimming took off 3 bases at V and 4 bases at J, with 2 bases between the two ends. This CDR3 region has 11 residues. CDR1 and CDR2 from the germline V gene are SEHNR and FQNEAQ (reference sequence). The CDR3 sequence is CASSLSDTQYF. CDR3 nucleotides: TGTGCCAGCAGCTTGTCAGATACGCAGTATTTT.

The chain employs TRBV19 and TRBJ1-5, with 9 positions matching TRBD1. V was clipped by 7 bases and J by 9 bases; unmatched bases: 10. This CDR3 is 14 amino acids long. Per the germline V gene, CDR1 is LNHDA and CDR2 is SQIVND (reference sequence). The CDR3 region has the DNA TGTGCCAGTACCAATGACAGGGGGGGAGGGCCCCAGCATTTT. Its translation: CASTNDRGGGPQHF.

This sequence joins TRBV28 and TRBJ2-6; the D gene is possibly TRBD2 (7 bases). Germline assignment: CDR1 MDHEN and CDR2 SYDVKM. CDR3 length: 22 amino acids. Trimming took off 2 bases at V and 1 base at J, with 27 bases between the two ends. The DNA of the CDR3 is TGTGCCAGCAGTTTAGATGGGGGGGCTCCGTCTAGTCTCGGGTCTGGGGCCAACGTCCTGACTTTC. It is translated as CASSLDGGAPSSLGSGANVLTF.

This clone was seen just once. V gene TRBV2 combines with J gene TRBJ2-7; either TRBD1 or TRBD2 may supply D (5 bases each). Looked up from germline, CDR1 is SNHLY and CDR2 is FYNNEI. Trimming removed 3 bases at V and 0 bases at J, with 9 bases between. The CDR3 is 14 amino acids. The CDR3 coding sequence is TGTGCCAGCAGTGATGGGGGAACCTCCTACGAGCAGTACTTC. Amino acid sequence: CASSDGGTSYEQYF.

The chain is built from TRBV7-8 and TRBJ1-2; TRBD1 aligns across 7 bases. Germline assignment: CDR1 SGHVS and CDR2 FQNEAQ. The CDR3 extends over 15 amino acids. The trim removed 5 bases at V and 0 bases at J, leaving 6 bases unmatched. CDR3 loop: CASSPQGSSNYGYTF. CDR3 nucleotides: TGTGCCAGCAGCCCACAGGGGTCCTCTAACTATGGCTACACCTTC.

The chain employs TRBV15 and TRBJ2-7; 7 nucleotides match TRBD1. CDR3 length: 18 residues. Unmatched junction bases numbered 15, after V lost 4 bases and J lost 0 bases. In germline, CDR1 is LNHNV, CDR2 YYDKDF (reference sequence). The CDR3 sequence is CATSTTPGEGGLSYEQYF. CDR3 nucleotides: TGTGCCACCAGCACGACCCCCGGGGAAGGGGGCCTCTCCTACGAGCAGTACTTC. Using reference TRBV15 and TRBJ2-7 for the parts outside the CDR3, the full variable domain is DAMVIQNPRYQVTQFGKPVTLSCSQTLNHNVMYWYQQKSSQAPKLLFHYYDKDFNNEADTPDNFQSRRPNTSFCFLDIRSPGLGDTAMYLCATSTTPGEGGLSYEQYFGPGTRLTVT.

This clone counts as large. V is TRBV18 and J is TRBJ2-3; 10 positions match TRBD1. Germline V lookup: CDR1 KGHSH, CDR2 LQKENI. Trimming removed 4 bases from V and 3 bases from J; junction bases left unmatched: 1. The CDR3 contains 14 residues. The CDR3 nucleotides are TGTGCCAGCTCACGGGACAGGGGAACAGATACGCAGTATTTT. It translates to CASSRDRGTDTQYF.

This clone showed up just a few times. The same CDR3 also results from other DNA sequences found in this sample. The rearrangement uses TRBV19 and TRBJ2-7; D gene uncertain. CDR3 length: 11 amino acids. V was trimmed by 3 bases and J by 6 bases, leaving 6 bases between them. The germline V gene encodes CDR1 LNHDA and CDR2 SQIVND (reference sequence). CDR3 coding DNA: TGTGCCAGTAGTATCGGCGGCGAGCAGTACTTC. It is translated as CASSIGGEQYF.

V is TRBV2 and J is TRBJ2-2; D is possibly TRBD1 (5 bases). In germline, CDR1 is SNHLY, CDR2 FYNNEI. This CDR3 has 15 amino acids. The V end lost 8 bases, the J end lost 1 base, and 14 bases lay between the germline ends. The CDR3 DNA is TGTGCCAGCCAGGGCTTCCCCCTGAACACCGGGGAGCTGTTTTTT. Translation: CASQGFPLNTGELFF. Complete variable domain (other parts from reference TRBV2 and TRBJ2-2): EPEVTQTPSHQVTQMGQEVILRCVPISNHLYFYWYRQILGQKVEFLVSFYNNEISEKSEIFDDQFSVERPDGSNFTLKIRSTKLEDSAMYFCASQGFPLNTGELFFGEGSRLTVL.

V is TRBV7-9 and J is TRBJ1-1; D may be TRBD1 (5 bases). Germline V lookup: CDR1 SEHNR, CDR2 FQNEAQ (reference sequence). V dropped 4 bases and J dropped 1 base, with 7 bases sitting between them. The CDR3 totals 13 residues. The CDR3 is CASSSTENTEAFF. The CDR3 DNA reads as TGTGCCAGCAGCTCGACAGAGAACACTGAAGCTTTCTTT.

Concerning this clone: An end of the junction differs from the germline gene, which may be a read error. The genes are TRBV7-3 and TRBJ2-7; no reliable D call. The germline V gene encodes CDR1 SGHTA and CDR2 FQGTGA. The CDR3 has 16 amino acids. CDR3 protein: CASSQTTRDPPTEQYF. The CDR3 DNA reads as TGCGCCAGCAGCCAAACCACCCGAGACCCACCAACAGAGCAGTACTTC.

The CDR3 DNA is TGTGCCAGCAGCCTAGGCCCAGGCTCCTACGAGCAGTACTTC. Protein product: CASSLGPGSYEQYF. The J gene is TRBJ2-7, the V gene TRBV7-9; D gene ambiguous. The CDR3 runs to 14 residues. The V end lost 5 bases, the J end lost 0 bases, and 11 bases lay between the germline ends. Germline values: CDR1 SEHNR, CDR2 FQNEAQ (reference sequence). Full variable domain (outside the CDR3, taken from reference TRBV7-9 and TRBJ2-7): DTGVSQNPRHKITKRGQNVTFRCDPISEHNRLYWYRQTLGQGPEFLTYFQNEAQLEKSRLLSDRFSAERPKGSFSTLEIQRTEQGDSAMYLCASSLGPGSYEQYFGPGTRLTVT.

The chain carries TRBV9 and TRBJ2-1, with 8 positions matching TRBD2. From germline, CDR1 is SGDLS and CDR2 YYNGEE. CDR3 length: 15 amino acids. V dropped 3 bases and J dropped 7; count of bases not matched to a gene: 9. CDR3 DNA sequence: TGTGCCAGCAGCGAAACGGGGGGGCCTGCAAATGAGCAGTTCTTC. It codes for CASSETGGPANEQFF.

The chain is built from TRBV2 and TRBJ2-1; D uncertain. CDR1 is SNHLY and CDR2 is FYNNEI in the germline V gene. V shed 1 base and J shed 9 bases, with 7 bases lying between them. The CDR3 loop spans 12 amino acids. CDR3 nucleotides: TGTGCCAGCAGTGAAGTAGGGTTTGAGCAGTTCTTC. This encodes CASSEVGFEQFF. Looking up the rest from reference TRBV2 and TRBJ2-1 gives the full variable domain: EPEVTQTPSHQVTQMGQEVILRCVPISNHLYFYWYRQILGQKVEFLVSFYNNEISEKSEIFDDQFSVERPDGSNFTLKIRSTKLEDSAMYFCASSEVGFEQFFGPGTRLTVL.

V gene TRBV4-1 combines with J gene TRBJ2-7, with a tentative D call TRBD1 (5 bases). The CDR3 is 16 amino acids. Germline V lookup: CDR1 MGHRA, CDR2 YSYEKL. V was clipped by 1 base and J by 2 bases, with 15 bases between them. CDR3 nucleotides: TGCGCCAGCAGCCAAGGAGTTCGTTCAGGGACCTACGAGCAGTACTTC. Translation: CASSQGVRSGTYEQYF.

The chain carries TRBV27 and TRBJ1-1; D ambiguous. The CDR3 is 15 residues long. Germline values: CDR1 MNHEY, CDR2 SMNVEV (reference sequence). Trimming left V 0 bases short and J 0 bases short, with 8 bases between. CDR3 protein: CASSLSVQLNTEAFF. CDR3 nucleotide sequence: TGTGCCAGCAGTTTATCGGTGCAGCTGAACACTGAAGCTTTCTTT.